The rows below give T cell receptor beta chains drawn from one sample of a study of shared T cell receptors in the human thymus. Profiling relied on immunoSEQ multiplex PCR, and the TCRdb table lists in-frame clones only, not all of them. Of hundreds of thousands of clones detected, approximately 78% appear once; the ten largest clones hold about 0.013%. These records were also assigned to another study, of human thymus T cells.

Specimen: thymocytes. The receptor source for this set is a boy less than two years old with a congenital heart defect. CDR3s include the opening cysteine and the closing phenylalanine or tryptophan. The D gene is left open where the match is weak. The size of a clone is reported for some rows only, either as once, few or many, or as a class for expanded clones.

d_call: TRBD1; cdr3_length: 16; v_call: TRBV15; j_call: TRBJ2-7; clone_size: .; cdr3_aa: CATSRFWTGGSYEQYF; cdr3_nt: TGTGCCACCAGCAGATTTTGGACAGGGGGTTCCTACGAGCAGTACTTC
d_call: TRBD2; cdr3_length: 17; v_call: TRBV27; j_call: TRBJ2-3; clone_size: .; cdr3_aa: CASSGLAGERRPDTQYF; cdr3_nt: TGTGCCAGCAGCGGACTAGCGGGAGAAAGACGCCCAGATACGCAGTATTTT
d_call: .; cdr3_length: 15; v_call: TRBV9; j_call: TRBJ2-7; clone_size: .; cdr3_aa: CASSAVGMGPYEQYF; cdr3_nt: TGTGCCAGCAGCGCCGTCGGAATGGGGCCCTACGAGCAGTACTTC
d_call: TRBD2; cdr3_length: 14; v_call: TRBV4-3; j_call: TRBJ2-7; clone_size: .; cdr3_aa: CASSQAEAGDEQYF; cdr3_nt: TGCGCCAGCAGCCAAGCTGAGGCGGGAGATGAGCAGTACTTC
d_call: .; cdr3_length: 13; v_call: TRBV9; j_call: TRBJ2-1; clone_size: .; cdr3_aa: CASSDGAYNEQFF; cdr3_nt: TGTGCCAGCAGCGACGGGGCCTACAATGAGCAGTTCTTC
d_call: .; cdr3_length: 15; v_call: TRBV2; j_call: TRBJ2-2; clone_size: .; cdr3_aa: CASSVAQENTGELFF; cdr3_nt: TGTGCCAGCAGTGTGGCACAGGAAAACACCGGGGAGCTGTTTTTT
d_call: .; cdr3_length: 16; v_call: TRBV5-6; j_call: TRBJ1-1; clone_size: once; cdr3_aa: CASSLGSETDNTEAFF; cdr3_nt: TGTGCCAGCAGCTTGGGAAGCGAGACGGATAACACTGAAGCTTTCTTT
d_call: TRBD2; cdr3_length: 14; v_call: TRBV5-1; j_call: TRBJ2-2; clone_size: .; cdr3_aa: CASSPGLAPGELFF; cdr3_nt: TGCGCCAGCAGCCCGGGACTAGCGCCCGGGGAGCTGTTTTTT
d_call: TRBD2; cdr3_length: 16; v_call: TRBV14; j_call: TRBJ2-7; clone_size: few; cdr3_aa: CASSAKGLAGGCEQYF; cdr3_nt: TGTGCCAGCAGCGCCAAGGGACTAGCGGGAGGTTGCGAGCAGTACTTC
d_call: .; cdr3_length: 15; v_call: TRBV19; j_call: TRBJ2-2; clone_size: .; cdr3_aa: CASSIPHGSAGELFF; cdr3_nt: TGTGCCAGTAGTATCCCCCACGGGAGCGCCGGGGAGCTGTTTTTT
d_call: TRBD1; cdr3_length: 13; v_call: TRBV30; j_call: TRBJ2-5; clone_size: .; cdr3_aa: CAWRDRRAETQYF; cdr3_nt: TGTGCCTGGCGGGACAGGAGAGCAGAGACCCAGTACTTC
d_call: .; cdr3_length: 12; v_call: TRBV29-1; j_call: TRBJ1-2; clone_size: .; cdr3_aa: CSAPTPMYGYTF; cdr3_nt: TGCAGCGCCCCGACACCGATGTATGGCTACACCTTC
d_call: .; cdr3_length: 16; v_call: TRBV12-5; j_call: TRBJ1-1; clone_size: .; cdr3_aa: CASGEPQKRLNTEAFF; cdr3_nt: TGTGCTAGTGGCGAGCCCCAAAAGCGGTTGAACACTGAAGCTTTCTTT
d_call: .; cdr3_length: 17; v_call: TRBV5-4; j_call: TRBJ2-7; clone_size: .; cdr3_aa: CASSPYSAVGYGYEQYF; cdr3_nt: TGTGCCAGCAGTCCTTATTCTGCGGTCGGTTATGGTTACGAGCAGTACTTC
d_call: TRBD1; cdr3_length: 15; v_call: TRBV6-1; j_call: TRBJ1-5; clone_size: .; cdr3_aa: CASSPGGARNQPQHF; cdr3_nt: TGTGCCAGCAGTCCAGGGGGCGCACGGAATCAGCCCCAGCATTTT
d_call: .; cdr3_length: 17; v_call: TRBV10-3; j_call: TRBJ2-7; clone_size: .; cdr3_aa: CAISGGNRDNLSHEQYF; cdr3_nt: TGTGCCATCAGTGGGGGGAACCGGGACAATCTCTCCCACGAGCAGTACTTC
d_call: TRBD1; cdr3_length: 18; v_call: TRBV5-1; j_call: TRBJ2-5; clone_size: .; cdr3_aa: CASSVRDRDRGVTETQYF; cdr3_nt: TGCGCCAGCAGCGTCCGGGACAGGGACCGGGGGGTGACGGAGACCCAGTACTTC
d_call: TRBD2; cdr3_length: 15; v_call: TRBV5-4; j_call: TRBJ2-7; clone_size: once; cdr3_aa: CASSLVGTSGYEQYF; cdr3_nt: TGTGCCAGCAGCTTGGTAGGGACTAGCGGATACGAGCAGTACTTC
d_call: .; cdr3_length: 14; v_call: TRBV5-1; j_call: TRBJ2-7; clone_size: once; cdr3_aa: CASSPLQGSYEQYF; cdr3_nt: TGCGCCAGCAGCCCCCTCCAGGGCTCCTACGAGCAGTACTTC
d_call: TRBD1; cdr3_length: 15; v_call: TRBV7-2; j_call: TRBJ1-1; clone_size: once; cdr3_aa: CASSLTGGFRTEAFF; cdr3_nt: TGTGCCAGCAGCTTAACAGGGGGCTTTAGAACTGAAGCTTTCTTT
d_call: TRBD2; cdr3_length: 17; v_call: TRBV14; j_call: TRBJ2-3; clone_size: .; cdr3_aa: CASSGPPRAGGEDTQYF; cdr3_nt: TGTGCCAGCAGCGGGCCGCCCCGAGCGGGAGGGGAAGATACGCAGTATTTT
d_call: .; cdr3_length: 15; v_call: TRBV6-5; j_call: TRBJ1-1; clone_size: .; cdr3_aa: CASSYFRRRGTEAFF; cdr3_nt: TGTGCCAGCAGTTACTTTCGGCGCAGGGGCACTGAAGCTTTCTTT
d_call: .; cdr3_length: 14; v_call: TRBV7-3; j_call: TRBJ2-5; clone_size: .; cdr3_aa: CASSLTDRQETQYF; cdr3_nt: TGTGCCAGCAGCTTAACCGACAGACAAGAGACCCAGTACTTC
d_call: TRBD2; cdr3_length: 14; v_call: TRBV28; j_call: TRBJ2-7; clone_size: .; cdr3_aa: CASSLTSLGYEQYF; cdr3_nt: TGTGCCAGCAGTTTGACTAGCCTCGGCTACGAGCAGTACTTC
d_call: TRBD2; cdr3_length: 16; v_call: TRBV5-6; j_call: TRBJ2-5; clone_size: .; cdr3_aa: CASSDSGRGFRETQYF; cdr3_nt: TGTGCCAGCAGCGATAGCGGGAGGGGGTTTAGGGAGACCCAGTACTTC
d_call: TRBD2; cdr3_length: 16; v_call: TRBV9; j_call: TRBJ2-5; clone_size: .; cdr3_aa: CASSAGLAGSQETQYF; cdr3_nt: TGTGCCAGCAGCGCCGGACTAGCGGGTTCACAAGAGACCCAGTACTTC
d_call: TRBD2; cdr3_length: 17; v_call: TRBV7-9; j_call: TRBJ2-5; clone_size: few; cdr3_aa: CASSTKTSGSIQETQYF; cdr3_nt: TGTGCCAGCAGCACGAAGACTAGCGGGAGCATCCAAGAGACCCAGTACTTC
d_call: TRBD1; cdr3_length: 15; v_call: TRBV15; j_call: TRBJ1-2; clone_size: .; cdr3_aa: CATSRDRTGPHGYTF; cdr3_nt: TGTGCCACCAGCAGAGATCGGACAGGACCACATGGCTACACCTTC
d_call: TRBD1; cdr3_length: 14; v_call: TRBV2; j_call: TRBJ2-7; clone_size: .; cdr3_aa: CASSPNRGPDEQYF; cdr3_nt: TGTGCCAGCAGTCCGAACAGGGGCCCGGACGAGCAGTACTTC
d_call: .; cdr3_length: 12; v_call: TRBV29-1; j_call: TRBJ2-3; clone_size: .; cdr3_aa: CSVEGGWDTQYF; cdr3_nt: TGCAGCGTTGAGGGGGGTTGGGATACGCAGTATTTT
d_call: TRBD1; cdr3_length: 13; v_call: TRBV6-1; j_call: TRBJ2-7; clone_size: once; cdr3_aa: CASPGTGFHEQYF; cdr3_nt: TGTGCCAGCCCCGGGACAGGGTTCCACGAGCAGTACTTC